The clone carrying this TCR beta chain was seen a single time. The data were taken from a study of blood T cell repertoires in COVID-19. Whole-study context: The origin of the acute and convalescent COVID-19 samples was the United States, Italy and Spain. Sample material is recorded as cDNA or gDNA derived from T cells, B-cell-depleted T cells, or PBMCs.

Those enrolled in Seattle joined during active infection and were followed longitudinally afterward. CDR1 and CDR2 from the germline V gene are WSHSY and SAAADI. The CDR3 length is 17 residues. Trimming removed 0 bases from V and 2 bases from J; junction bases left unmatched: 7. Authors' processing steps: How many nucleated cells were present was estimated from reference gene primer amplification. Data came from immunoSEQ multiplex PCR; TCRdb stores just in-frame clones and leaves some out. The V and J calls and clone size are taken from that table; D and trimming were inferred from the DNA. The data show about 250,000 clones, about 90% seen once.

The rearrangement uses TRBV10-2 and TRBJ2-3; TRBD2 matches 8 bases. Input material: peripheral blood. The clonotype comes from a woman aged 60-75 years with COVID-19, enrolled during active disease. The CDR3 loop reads CASSESKRGPITDTQYF. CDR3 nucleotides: TGCGCCAGCAGTGAGTCTAAGCGGGGGCCCATCACAGATACGCAGTATTTT.